This paragraph reports one T cell receptor beta chain. Its target is unknown. The data derive from a study of T cells after yellow fever vaccination. Study overall: SMART-Seq v4 Ultra Low Input prepared libraries from low-cell fractions.

V dropped 2 bases and J dropped 5 bases, with 13 bases sitting between them. CDR1 and CDR2 from the germline V gene are SGDLS and YYNGEE. The CDR3 is 14 amino acids. Generation of TCR cDNA used 5'RACE template switching (which added a universal primer site and UMIs). TCRdb reanalysed the 5' RACE reads using MiXCR and keeps one entry per CDR3 protein. Counted here are some 390,000 distinct CDR3 sequences, 18% occurring once; the ten biggest clones make up roughly 19%. Findings and caveats of the study: Reappearance after the booster was seen for most primary-vaccination clones, at 96% CD4 and 88% CD8.

The receptor was isolated from a man aged 18 to 30 who received the YFV17D yellow fever vaccine. V is TRBV9 and J is TRBJ1-1, with a possible D match to TRBD1 (5 bases). The sequencing here drew on PBMCs, taken before the yellow fever booster vaccination. This CDR3 is CASSVDSLSTEAFF. CDR3 DNA: TGTGCCAGCAGCGTCGACAGCCTGAGTACTGAAGCTTTCTTT.